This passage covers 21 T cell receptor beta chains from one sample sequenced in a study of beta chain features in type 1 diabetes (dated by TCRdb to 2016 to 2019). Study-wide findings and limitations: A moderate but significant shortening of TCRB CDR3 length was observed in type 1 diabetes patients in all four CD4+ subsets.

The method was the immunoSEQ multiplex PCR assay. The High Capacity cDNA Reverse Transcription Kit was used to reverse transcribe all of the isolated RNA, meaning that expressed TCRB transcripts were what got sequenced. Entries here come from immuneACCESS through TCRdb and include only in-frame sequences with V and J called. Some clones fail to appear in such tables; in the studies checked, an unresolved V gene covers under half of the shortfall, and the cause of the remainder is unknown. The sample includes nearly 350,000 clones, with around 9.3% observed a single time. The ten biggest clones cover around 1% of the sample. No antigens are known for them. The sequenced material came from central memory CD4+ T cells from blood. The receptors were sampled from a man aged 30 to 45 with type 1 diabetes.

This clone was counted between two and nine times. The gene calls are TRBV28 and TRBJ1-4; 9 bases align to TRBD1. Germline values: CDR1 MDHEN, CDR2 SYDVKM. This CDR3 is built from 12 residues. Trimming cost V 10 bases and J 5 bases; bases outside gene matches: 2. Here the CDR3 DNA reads TGTGCCACGGGGACAGGGAATGAAAAACTGTTTTTT. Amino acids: CATGTGNEKLFF.

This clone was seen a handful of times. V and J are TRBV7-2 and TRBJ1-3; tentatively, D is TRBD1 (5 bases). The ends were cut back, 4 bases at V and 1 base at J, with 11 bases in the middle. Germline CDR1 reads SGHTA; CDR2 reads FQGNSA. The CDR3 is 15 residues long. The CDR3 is CASSSSGGSGNTIYF. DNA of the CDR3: TGTGCCAGCAGCTCGTCGGGGGGGTCTGGAAACACCATATATTTT.

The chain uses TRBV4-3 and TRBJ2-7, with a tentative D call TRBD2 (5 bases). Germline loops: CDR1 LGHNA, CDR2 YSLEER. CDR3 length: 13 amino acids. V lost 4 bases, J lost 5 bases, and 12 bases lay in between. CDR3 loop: CASSPQPGNEQYF. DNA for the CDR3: TGCGCCAGCAGCCCCCAGCCGGGAAACGAGCAGTACTTC.

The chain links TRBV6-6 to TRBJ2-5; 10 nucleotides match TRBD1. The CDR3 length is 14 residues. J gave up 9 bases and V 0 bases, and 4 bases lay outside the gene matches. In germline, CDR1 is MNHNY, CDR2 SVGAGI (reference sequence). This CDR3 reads CASSYSTGGTSQYF. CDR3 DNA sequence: TGTGCCAGCAGTTACTCGACAGGGGGCACGTCCCAGTACTTC.

CDR3 region: CASSERVRLGQGGYEQFF. DNA for the CDR3: TGCGCCAGCAGTGAACGGGTCAGATTGGGACAGGGTGGTTATGAGCAGTTCTTC. The V gene is TRBV10-1, the J gene TRBJ2-1; TRBD1 aligns across 9 bases. Germline V CDR1 and CDR2: WNHNN, SYGVQD (reference sequence). The trim removed 3 bases at V and 8 bases at J, leaving 17 bases unmatched. The CDR3 loop spans 18 amino acids.

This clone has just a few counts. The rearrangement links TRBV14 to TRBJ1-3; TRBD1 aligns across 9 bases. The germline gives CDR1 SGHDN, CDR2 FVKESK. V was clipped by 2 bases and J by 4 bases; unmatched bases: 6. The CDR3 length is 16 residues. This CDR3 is CASSQNRGLSGNTIYF. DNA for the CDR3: TGTGCCAGCAGCCAAAACAGGGGGCTTTCAGGAAACACCATATATTTT.

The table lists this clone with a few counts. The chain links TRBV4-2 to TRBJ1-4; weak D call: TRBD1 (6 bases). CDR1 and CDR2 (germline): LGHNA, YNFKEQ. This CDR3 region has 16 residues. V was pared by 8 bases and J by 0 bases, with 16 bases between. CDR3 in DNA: TGTGCCAGCCGGCGGTCAGGGGCGGCAACTAATGAAAAACTGTTTTTT. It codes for CASRRSGAATNEKLFF.

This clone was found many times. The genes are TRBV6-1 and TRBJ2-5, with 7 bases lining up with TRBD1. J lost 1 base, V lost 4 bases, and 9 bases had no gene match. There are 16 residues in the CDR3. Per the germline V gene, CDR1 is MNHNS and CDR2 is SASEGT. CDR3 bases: TGTGCCAGCAGTGGGGGTCACAGGGGCCTCCAAGAGACCCAGTACTTC. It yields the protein CASSGGHRGLQETQYF.

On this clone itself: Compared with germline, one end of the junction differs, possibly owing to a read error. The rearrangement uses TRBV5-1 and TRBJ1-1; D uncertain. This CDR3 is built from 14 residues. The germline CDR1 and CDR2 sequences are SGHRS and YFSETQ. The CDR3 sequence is CASTLDPSVKSAFF. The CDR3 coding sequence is TGCGCCAGCACCTTGGACCCCAGTGTGAAATCAGCTTTCTTT. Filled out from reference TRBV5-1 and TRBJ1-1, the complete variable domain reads KAGVTQTPRYLIKTRGQQVTLSCSPISGHRSVSWYQQTPGQGLQFLFEYFSETQRNKGNFPGRFSGRQFSNSRSEMNVSTLELGDSALYLCASTLDPSVKSAFFGQGTRLTVV.

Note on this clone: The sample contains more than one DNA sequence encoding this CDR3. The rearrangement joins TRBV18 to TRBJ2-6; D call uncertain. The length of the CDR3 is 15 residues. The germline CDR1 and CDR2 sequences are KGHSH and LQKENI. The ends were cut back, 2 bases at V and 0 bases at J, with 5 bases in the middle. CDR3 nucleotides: TGTGCCAGCTCACCAGAGCTCTCTGGGGCCAACGTCCTGACTTTC. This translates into CASSPELSGANVLTF.

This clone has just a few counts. The CDR3 DNA follows: TGTGCCAGTTCCCAGGCCGGGAACAATCAGCCCCAGCATTTT. This sequence encodes CASSQAGNNQPQHF. The rearrangement uses TRBV6-5 and TRBJ1-5; no definite D call. V lost 9 bases and J 3 bases, leaving 15 bases between the germline ends. The CDR3 runs to 14 residues. Germline V gene sequence: CDR1 MNHEY, CDR2 SVGAGI.

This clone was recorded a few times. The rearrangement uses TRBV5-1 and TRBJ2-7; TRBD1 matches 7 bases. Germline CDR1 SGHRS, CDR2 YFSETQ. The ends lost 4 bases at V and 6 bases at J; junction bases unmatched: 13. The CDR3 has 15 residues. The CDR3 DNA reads TGCGCCAGCAGCGATCGACAGGGCCGTTCTATCGAGCAGTACTTC. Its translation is CASSDRQGRSIEQYF. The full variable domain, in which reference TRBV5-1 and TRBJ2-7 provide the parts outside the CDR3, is KAGVTQTPRYLIKTRGQQVTLSCSPISGHRSVSWYQQTPGQGLQFLFEYFSETQRNKGNFPGRFSGRQFSNSRSEMNVSTLELGDSALYLCASSDRQGRSIEQYFGPGTRLTVT.

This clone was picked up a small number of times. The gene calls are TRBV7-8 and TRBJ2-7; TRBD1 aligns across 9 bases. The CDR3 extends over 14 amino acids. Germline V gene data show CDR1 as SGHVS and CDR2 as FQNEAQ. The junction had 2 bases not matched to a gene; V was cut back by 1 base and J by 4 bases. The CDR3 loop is CASSLEDRGYEQYF. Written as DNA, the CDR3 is TGTGCCAGCAGCTTAGAGGACAGGGGTTACGAGCAGTACTTC.

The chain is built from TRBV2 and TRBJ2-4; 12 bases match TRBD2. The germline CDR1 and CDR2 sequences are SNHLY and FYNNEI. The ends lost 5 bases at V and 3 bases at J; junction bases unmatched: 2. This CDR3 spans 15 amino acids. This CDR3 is CASSRTSGVKNIQYF. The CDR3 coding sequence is TGTGCCAGCAGTCGGACTAGCGGGGTCAAAAACATTCAGTACTTC.

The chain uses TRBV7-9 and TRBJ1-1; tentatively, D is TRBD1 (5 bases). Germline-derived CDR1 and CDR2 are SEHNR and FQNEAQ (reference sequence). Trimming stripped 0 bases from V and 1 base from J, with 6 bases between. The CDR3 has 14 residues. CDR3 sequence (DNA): TGTGCCAGCAGCTTAGCAGGGACGAACACTGAAGCTTTCTTT. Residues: CASSLAGTNTEAFF.

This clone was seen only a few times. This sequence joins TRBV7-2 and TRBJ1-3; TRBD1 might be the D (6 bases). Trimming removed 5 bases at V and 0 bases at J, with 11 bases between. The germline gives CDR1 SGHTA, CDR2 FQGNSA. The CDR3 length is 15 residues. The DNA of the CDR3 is TGTGCCAGCAGCCCTACAGGGTACTCTGGAAACACCATATATTTT. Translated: CASSPTGYSGNTIYF.

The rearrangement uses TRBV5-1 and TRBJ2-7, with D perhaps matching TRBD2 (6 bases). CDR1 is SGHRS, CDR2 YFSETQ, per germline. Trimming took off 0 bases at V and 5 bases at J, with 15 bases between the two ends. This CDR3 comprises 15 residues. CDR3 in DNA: TGCGCCAGCAGCTTGGAAGGGAGGTCGGTGGACGAGCAGTACTTC. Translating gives CASSLEGRSVDEQYF.

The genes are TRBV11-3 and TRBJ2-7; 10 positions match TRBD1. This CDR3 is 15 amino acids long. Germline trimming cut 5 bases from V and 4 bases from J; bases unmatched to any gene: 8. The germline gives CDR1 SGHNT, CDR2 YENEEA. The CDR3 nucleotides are TGTGCCAGCAGCACATCCGGGACAGGGGAGTACGAGCAGTACTTC. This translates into CASSTSGTGEYEQYF. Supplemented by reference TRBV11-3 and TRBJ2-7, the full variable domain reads EAGVVQSPRYKIIEKKQPVAFWCNPISGHNTLYWYLQNLGQGPELLIRYENEEAVDDSQLPKDRFSAERLKGVDSTLKIQPAELGDSAVYLCASSTSGTGEYEQYFGPGTRLTVT.

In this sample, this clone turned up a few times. CDR3 nucleotides: TGTGCCAGCAGCCCAGTTGGGGCGTTGGGAAACATTCAGTACTTC. This translates into CASSPVGALGNIQYF. J is TRBJ2-4 and V is TRBV28, with a tentative D call TRBD1 (5 bases). Trimming pared 6 bases from V and 6 bases from J, leaving 18 bases between. The CDR3 is 15 amino acids. Germline V gene data show CDR1 as MDHEN and CDR2 as SYDVKM. Based on the CDR3 plus reference TRBV28 and TRBJ2-4, the full variable domain is DVKVTQSSRYLVKRTGEKVFLECVQDMDHENMFWYRQDPGLGLRLIYFSYDVKMKEKGDIPEGYSVSREKKERFSLILESASTNQTSMYLCASSPVGALGNIQYFGAGTRLSVL.

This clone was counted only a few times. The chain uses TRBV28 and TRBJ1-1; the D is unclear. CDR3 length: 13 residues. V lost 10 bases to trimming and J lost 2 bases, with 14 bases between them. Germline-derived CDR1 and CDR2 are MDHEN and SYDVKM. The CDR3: CATQRGGNTEAFF. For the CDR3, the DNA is TGTGCCACCCAAAGAGGTGGAAACACTGAAGCTTTCTTT.

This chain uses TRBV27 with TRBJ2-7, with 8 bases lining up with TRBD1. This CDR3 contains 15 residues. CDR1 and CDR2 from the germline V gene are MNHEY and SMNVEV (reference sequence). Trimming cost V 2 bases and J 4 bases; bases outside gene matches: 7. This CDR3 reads CASSLVAGGKYEQYF. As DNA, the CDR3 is TGTGCCAGCAGTTTAGTGGCAGGGGGCAAATACGAGCAGTACTTC.